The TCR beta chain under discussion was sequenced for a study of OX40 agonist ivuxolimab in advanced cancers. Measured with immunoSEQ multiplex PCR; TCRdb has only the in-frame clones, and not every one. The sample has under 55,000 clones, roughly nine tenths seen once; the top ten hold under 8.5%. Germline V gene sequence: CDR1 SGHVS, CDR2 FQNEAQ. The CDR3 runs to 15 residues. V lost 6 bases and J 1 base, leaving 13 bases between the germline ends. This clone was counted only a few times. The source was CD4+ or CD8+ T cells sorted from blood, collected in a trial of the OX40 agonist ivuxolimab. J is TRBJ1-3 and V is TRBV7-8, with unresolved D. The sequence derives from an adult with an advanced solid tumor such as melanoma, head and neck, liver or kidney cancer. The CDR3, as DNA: TGTGCCAGCAGTTACACTCAAACGTCTGGAAACACCATATATTTT. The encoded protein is CASSYTQTSGNTIYF.